This TCR beta chain was documented in a study of CD8 T cells in Susac syndrome. Reverse transcription used roughly 0.5 to 1 ug RNA and random hexamers. TCRdb independently ran MiXCR on the immunoSEQ multiplex PCR reads; one entry per CDR3 protein. The sample holds approximately 280,000 distinct CDR3 sequences; about 85% are singletons and the top ten take 0.095% to 0.14%. V lost 0 bases, J lost 4 bases, and 17 bases lay in between. The CDR3 is 17 amino acids. Germline CDR1 SGHTS, CDR2 YDEGEE. The specimen sequenced was CD8+ T cells from PBMCs. This clonotype was sampled from a human donor with multiple sclerosis. V gene TRBV5-8 combines with J gene TRBJ1-3; tentatively, D is TRBD1 (6 bases). DNA of the CDR3: TGTGCCAGCAGCTTGGACCCTGCGCCGGGGGCAGGAAACACCATATATTTT. Its translation: CASSLDPAPGAGNTIYF.